This T cell receptor (beta chain) derives from a study of blood T cell repertoires in COVID-19. The overall study: In each case, the material was cDNA or gDNA derived from T cells, B-cell-depleted T cells, or PBMCs.

Here immunoSEQ multiplex PCR was the method, and the copy in TCRdb shows in-frame clones only, minus some. The sample includes more than 200,000 clones, roughly 91% of them seen just once. The CDR3 length is 16 residues. Germline V gene sequence: CDR1 SEHNR, CDR2 FQNEAQ (reference sequence). V lost 4 bases to trimming and J lost 3 bases; unmatched junction nucleotides: 10. All enrollees were roughly 18 to 90 years old and from roughly 22 US areas. The study counted Cohort 3 donors as recovered given two negative PCRs, clearance, or symptom resolution. V usage is TRBV7-9 and J usage is TRBJ1-1; 8 bases fit TRBD1. The source material was PBMCs or T cells enriched from blood (not recorded which). This TCR was sampled from a woman aged 25 to 45 who had recovered from COVID-19. The chain's CDR3 is CASSSGQGGADTEAFF. The DNA of the CDR3 is TGTGCCAGCAGCTCCGGACAGGGAGGGGCTGACACTGAAGCTTTCTTT.